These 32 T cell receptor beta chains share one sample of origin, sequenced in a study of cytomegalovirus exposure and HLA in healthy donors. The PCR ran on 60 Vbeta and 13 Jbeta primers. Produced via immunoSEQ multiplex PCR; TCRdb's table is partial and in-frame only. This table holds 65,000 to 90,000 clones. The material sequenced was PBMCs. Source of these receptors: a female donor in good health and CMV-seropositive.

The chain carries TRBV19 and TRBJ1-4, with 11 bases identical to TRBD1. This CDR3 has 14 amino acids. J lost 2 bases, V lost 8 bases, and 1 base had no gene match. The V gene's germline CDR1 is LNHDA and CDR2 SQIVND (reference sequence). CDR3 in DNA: TGTGCCAGTGGGACAGGGGGGACTAATGAAAAACTGTTTTTT. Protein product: CASGTGGTNEKLFF.

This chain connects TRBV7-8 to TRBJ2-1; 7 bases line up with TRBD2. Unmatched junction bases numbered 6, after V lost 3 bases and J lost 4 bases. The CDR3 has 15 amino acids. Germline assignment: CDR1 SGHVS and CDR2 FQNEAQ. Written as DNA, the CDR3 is TGTGCCAGCAGCTTTCTCCTAGCGGCGTACAATGAGCAGTTCTTC. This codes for CASSFLLAAYNEQFF.

The CDR3 sequence: CASSQLQGVTGNTIYF. CDR3 sequence (DNA): TGCGCCAGCAGCCAATTACAGGGGGTAACTGGAAACACCATATATTTT. The chain links TRBV4-3 to TRBJ1-3, with TRBD1 matching over 8 bases. The germline gives CDR1 LGHNA, CDR2 YSLEER. V gave up 2 bases and J gave up 2 bases; unmatched junction bases: 5. The CDR3 length is 16 residues.

The CDR3 spells CASSLVATGTNTGELFF. As DNA, the CDR3 is TGCGCCAGCAGCTTGGTCGCGACAGGAACGAACACCGGGGAGCTGTTTTTT. This sequence joins TRBV5-1 and TRBJ2-2, with D maybe TRBD1 (6 bases). The CDR3 length is 17 residues. Germline V gene data show CDR1 as SGHRS and CDR2 as YFSETQ. V lost 0 bases and J lost 0, with 12 bases in between.

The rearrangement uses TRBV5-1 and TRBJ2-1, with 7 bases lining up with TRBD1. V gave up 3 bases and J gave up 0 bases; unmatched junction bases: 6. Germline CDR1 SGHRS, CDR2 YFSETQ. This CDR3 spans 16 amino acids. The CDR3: CASSSLGQSSYNEQFF. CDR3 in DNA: TGCGCCAGCAGCTCATTGGGACAGAGCTCCTACAATGAGCAGTTCTTC.

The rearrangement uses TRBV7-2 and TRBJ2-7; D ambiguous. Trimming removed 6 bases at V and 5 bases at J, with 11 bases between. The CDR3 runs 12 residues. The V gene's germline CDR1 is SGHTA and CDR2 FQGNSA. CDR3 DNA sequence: TGTGCCAGCAGAGAGTTGGGCCACGAGCAGTACTTC. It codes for CASRELGHEQYF.

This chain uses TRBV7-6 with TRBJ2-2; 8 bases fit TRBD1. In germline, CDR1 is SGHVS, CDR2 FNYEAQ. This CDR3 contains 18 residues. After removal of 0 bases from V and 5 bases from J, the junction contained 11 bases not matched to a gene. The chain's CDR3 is CASSLAVYRTGWTGELFF. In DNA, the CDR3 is TGTGCCAGCAGCTTAGCGGTGTATCGGACAGGGTGGACCGGGGAGCTGTTTTTT. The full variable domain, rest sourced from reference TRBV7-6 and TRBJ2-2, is GAGVSQSPRYKVTKRGQDVALRCDPISGHVSLYWYRQALGQGPEFLTYFNYEAQQDKSGLPNDRFSAERPEGSISTLTIQRTEQRDSAMYRCASSLAVYRTGWTGELFFGEGSRLTVL.

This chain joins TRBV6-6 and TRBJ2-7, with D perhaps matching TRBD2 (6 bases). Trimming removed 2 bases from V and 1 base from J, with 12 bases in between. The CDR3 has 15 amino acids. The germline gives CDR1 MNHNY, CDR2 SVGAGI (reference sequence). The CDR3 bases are TGTGCCAGCAGTTACGGGTTGGGGGGTTCCTACGAGCAGTACTTC. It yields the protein CASSYGLGGSYEQYF.

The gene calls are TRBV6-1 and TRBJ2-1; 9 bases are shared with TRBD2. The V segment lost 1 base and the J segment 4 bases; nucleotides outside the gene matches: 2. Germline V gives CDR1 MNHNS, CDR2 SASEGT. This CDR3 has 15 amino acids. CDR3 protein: CASSEGAGGYNEQFF. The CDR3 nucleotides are TGTGCCAGCAGTGAAGGTGCGGGGGGGTACAATGAGCAGTTCTTC.

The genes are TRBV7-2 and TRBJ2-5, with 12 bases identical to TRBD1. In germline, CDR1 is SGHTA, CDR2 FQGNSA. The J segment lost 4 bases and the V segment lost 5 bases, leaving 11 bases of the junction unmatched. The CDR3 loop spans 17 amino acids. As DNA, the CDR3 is TGTGCCAGCAGCCCCAGGCGGGGGACAGGGGGCCGAGAGACCCAGTACTTC. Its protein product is CASSPRRGTGGRETQYF.

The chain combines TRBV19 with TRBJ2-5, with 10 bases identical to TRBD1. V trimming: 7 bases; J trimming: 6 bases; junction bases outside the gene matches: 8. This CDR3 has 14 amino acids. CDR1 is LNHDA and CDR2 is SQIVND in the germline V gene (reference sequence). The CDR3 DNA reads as TGTGCCAGTACCGACGGACAGGGGGACCAGACCCAGTACTTC. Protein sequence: CASTDGQGDQTQYF.

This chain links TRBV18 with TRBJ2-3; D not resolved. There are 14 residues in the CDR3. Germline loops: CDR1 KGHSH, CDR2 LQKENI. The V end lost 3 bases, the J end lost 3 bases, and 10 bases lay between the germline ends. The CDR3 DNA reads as TGTGCCAGCTCACCTACAGCTGAAACAGATACGCAGTATTTT. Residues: CASSPTAETDTQYF.

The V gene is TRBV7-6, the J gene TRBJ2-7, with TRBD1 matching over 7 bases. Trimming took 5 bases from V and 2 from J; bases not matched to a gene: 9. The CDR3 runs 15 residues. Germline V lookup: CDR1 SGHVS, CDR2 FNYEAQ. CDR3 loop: CASSPVGQTPYEQYF. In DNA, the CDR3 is TGTGCCAGCAGCCCAGTGGGACAGACTCCCTACGAGCAGTACTTC.

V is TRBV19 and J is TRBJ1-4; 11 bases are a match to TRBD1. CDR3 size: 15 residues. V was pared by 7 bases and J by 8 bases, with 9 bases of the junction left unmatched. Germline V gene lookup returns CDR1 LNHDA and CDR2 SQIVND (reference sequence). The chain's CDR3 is CASTDSGTGGEKLFF. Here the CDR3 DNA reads TGTGCCAGTACTGACTCCGGGACAGGGGGAGAAAAACTGTTTTTT.

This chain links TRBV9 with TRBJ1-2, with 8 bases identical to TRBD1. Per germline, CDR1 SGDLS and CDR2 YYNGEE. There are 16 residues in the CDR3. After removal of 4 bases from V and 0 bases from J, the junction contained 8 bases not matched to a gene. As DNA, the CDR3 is TGTGCCAGCAGCCCTGGACAGGGAAGGGCTAACTATGGCTACACCTTC. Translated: CASSPGQGRANYGYTF. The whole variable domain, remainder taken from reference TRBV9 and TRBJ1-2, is DSGVTQTPKHLITATGQRVTLRCSPRSGDLSVYWYQQSLDQGLQFLIQYYNGEERAKGNILERFSAQQFPDLHSELNLSSLELGDSALYFCASSPGQGRANYGYTFGSGTRLTVV.

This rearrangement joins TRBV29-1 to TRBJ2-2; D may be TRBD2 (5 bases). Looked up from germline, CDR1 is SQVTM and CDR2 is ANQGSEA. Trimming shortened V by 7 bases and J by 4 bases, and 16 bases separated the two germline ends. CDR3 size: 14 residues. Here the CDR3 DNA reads TGCAGCGGCCCCGGACTGGACCCCACCGGGGAGCTGTTTTTT. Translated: CSGPGLDPTGELFF.

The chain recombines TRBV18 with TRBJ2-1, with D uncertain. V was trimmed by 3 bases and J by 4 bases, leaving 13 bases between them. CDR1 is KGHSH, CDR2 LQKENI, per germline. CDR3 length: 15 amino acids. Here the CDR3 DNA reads TGTGCCAGCTCACCCCCAGCGATGATATACAATGAGCAGTTCTTC. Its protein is CASSPPAMIYNEQFF. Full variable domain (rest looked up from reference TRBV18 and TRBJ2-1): NAGVMQNPRHLVRRRGQEARLRCSPMKGHSHVYWYRQLPEEGLKFMVYLQKENIIDESGMPKERFSAEFPKEGPSILRIQQVVRGDSAAYFCASSPPAMIYNEQFFGPGTRLTVL.

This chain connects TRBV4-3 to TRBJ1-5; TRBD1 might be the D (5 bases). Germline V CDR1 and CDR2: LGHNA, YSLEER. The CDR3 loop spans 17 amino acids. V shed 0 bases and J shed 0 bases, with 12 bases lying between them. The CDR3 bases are TGCGCCAGCAGCCAAGATCGAACAGGCGATAGCAATCAGCCCCAGCATTTT. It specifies CASSQDRTGDSNQPQHF.

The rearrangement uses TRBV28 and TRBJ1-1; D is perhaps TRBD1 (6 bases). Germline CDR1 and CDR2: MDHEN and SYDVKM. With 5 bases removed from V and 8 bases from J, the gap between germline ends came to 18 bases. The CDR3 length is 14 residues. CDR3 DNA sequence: TGTGCCAGCAGTGACGGGAAAGGGGGATACGAAGCTTTCTTT. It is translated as CASSDGKGGYEAFF.

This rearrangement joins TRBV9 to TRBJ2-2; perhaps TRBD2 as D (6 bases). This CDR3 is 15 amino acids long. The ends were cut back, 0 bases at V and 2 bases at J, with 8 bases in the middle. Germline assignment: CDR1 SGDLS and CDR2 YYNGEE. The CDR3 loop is CASSVVGGNTGELFF. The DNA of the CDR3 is TGTGCCAGCAGCGTAGTCGGGGGTAACACCGGGGAGCTGTTTTTT.

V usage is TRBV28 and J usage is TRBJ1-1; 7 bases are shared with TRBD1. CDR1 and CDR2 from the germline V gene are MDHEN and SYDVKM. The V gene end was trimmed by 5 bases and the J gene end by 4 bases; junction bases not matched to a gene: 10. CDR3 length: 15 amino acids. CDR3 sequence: CASSDAGQRVTEAFF. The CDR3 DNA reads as TGTGCCAGCAGTGACGCGGGACAGAGGGTCACTGAAGCTTTCTTT.

The CDR3 DNA reads as TGTGCCAGCAGCGGTGAAATCGAGAGAGACACAGATACGCAGTATTTT. This codes for CASSGEIERDTDTQYF. The gene calls are TRBV21-1 and TRBJ2-3; the tabulated D call, TRBD2, remains unverified against the DNA. TRBV21-1 is designated a pseudogene. This CDR3 comprises 16 residues.

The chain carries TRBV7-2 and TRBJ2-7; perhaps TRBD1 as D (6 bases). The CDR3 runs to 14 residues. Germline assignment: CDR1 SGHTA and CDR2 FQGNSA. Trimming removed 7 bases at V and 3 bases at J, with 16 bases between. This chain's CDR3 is CASNSGRGVYEQYF. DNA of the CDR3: TGTGCCAGCAACTCCGGCAGGGGAGTCTACGAGCAGTACTTC.

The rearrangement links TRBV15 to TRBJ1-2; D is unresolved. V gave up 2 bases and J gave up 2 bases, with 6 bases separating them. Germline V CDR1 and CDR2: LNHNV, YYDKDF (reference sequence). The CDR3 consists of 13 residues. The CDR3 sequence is CATSRTENYGYTF. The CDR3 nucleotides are TGTGCCACCAGCAGAACAGAAAACTATGGCTACACCTTC.

The CDR3 DNA follows: TGTGCCAGCAGTGGCCGGGACAGGGGGCATGCCAGTGGCTACACCTTC. This sequence encodes CASSGRDRGHASGYTF. This chain uses TRBV6-1 with TRBJ1-2; 12 bases are a match to TRBD1. CDR1 and CDR2 from the germline V gene are MNHNS and SASEGT. Losses at the gene ends were 4 bases for V and 7 bases for J; bases not matched to a gene: 10. The CDR3 totals 16 residues.

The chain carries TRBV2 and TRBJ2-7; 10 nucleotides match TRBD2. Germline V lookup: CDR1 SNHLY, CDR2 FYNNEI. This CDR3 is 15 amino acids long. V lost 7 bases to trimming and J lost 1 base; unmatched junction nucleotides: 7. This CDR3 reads CASKWGLAISYEQYF. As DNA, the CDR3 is TGTGCCAGCAAGTGGGGACTAGCGATTTCCTACGAGCAGTACTTC.

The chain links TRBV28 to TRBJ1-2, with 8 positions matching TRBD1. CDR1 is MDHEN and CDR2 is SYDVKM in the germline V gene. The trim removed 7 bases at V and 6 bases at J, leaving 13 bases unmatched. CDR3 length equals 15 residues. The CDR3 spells CASTSGGQGRDGYTF. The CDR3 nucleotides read TGTGCCAGCACCTCGGGTGGACAGGGACGGGATGGCTACACCTTC.

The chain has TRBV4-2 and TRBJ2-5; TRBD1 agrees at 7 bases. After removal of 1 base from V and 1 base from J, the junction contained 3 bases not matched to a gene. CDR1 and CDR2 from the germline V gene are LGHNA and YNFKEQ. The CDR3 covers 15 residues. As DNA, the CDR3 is TGTGCCAGCAGCCAAGTCGGGGACAGCCAAGAGACCCAGTACTTC. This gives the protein CASSQVGDSQETQYF.

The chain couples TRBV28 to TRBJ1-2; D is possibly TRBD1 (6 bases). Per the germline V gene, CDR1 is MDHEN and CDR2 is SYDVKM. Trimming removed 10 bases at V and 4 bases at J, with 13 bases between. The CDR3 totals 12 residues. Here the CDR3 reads CAILGASYGYTF. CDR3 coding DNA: TGTGCCATACTGGGGGCTAGCTATGGCTACACCTTC.

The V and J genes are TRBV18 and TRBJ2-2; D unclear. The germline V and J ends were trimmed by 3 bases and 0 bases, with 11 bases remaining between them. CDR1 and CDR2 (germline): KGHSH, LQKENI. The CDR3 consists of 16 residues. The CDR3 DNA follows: TGTGCCAGCTCACCGAGTACCTCCGCGAACACCGGGGAGCTGTTTTTT. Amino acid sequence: CASSPSTSANTGELFF. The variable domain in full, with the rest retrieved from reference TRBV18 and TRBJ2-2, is NAGVMQNPRHLVRRRGQEARLRCSPMKGHSHVYWYRQLPEEGLKFMVYLQKENIIDESGMPKERFSAEFPKEGPSILRIQQVVRGDSAAYFCASSPSTSANTGELFFGEGSRLTVL.

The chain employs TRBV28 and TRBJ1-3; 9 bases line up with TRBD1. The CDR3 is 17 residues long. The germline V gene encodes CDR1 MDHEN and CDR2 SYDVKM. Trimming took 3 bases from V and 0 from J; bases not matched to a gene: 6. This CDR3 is CASSLWGQGSSGNTIYF. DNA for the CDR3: TGTGCCAGCAGTTTGTGGGGACAGGGTAGCTCTGGAAACACCATATATTTT.

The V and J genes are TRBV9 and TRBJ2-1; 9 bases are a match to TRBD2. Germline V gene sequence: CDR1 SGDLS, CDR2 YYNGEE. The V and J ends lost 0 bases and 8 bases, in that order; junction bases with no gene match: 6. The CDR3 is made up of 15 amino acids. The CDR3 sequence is CASSVGVAGDDEQFF. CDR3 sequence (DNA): TGTGCCAGCAGCGTAGGGGTAGCGGGAGATGATGAGCAGTTCTTC.